The rows below give T cell receptor beta chains drawn from one sample of a study of response to subunit inactivated influenza vaccine. TCRdb reanalysed the RT-PCR reads using MiXCR and keeps one entry per CDR3 protein. The sample gives more than 250,000 distinct CDR3 sequences, just over 20% of which show up once; roughly 10% is in the top ten. The source material was PBMCs from blood, sampled less than 22 months after vaccination. The receptors originated from a man between 50 and 75 years old who received an inactivated influenza vaccine. The CDR3 runs from the conserved cysteine through the conserved F or W. D genes are given only for firm matches. Clone size is stated in some rows and not others, as once, few, many or a class when expanded.

size | D | J | V | DNA | CDR3
once | NA | TRBJ1-2 | TRBV7-3 | TGTGCCAGCAGCTTAAAAGGGGGAAAGGATAACTATGGCTACACCTTC | CASSLKGGKDNYGYTF
NA | TRBD1 | TRBJ2-2 | TRBV30 | TGTGCCTGGGATGGGACAGCACACACCGGGGAGCTGTTTTTT | CAWDGTAHTGELFF
NA | NA | TRBJ1-5 | TRBV15 | TGTGCCACCAGCAGAGGGAACCGATTTACCTATAGCAATCAGGCCCAGCATTTT | CATSRGNRFTYSNQAQHF
few | NA | TRBJ1-2 | TRBV7-2 | TGTGCCAGCAGCTTCGCATATGGCTACACCTTC | CASSFAYGYTF
NA | TRBD1 | TRBJ2-5 | TRBV20-1 | TGCAGTGCTAGAGATCCTGGGACAGGGAGTCAAGAGACCCAGTACTTC | CSARDPGTGSQETQYF
NA | TRBD1 | TRBJ1-1 | TRBV7-8 | TGTGCCAGCAGCTCAGACTGGACAGGGTACACTGAAGCTTTCTTT | CASSSDWTGYTEAFF
NA | NA | TRBJ2-2 | TRBV5-4 | NA | CASSFFGAGELFF
few | TRBD2 | TRBJ2-3 | TRBV6-5 | TGTGCCAGCAGTCACACTAGCGTCACAGATACGCAGTATTTT | CASSHTSVTDTQYF
few | NA | TRBJ1-2 | TRBV28 | TGTGCCAGCCAAATAGACAGTAACTATGGCTACACCTTC | CASQIDSNYGYTF
NA | TRBD1 | TRBJ1-2 | TRBV9 | TGTGCCAGCAGCGTAGAACAGGGGGGTGGCTACACCTTC | CASSVEQGGGYTF
NA | TRBD1 | TRBJ1-2 | TRBV29-1 | TGCAGCGTTGATGAGACAGGGGGCGCCTATGGCTACACCTTC | CSVDETGGAYGYTF
NA | TRBD1 | TRBJ2-3 | TRBV18 | TGTGCCAGCTCACCACCCACGGGACAGGGCACAGATACGCAGTATTTT | CASSPPTGQGTDTQYF
NA | TRBD1 | TRBJ1-1 | TRBV3-1 | TGTGCCAGCACCCAAGCTCAGGGGGTGGGTGAAGCTTTCTTT | CASTQAQGVGEAFF
few | NA | TRBJ2-5 | TRBV20-1 | TGCAGTGCCGCCCCTCTTAGCGCAGGGGAGACCCAGTACTTC | CSAAPLSAGETQYF
NA | TRBD1 | TRBJ2-7 | TRBV28 | TGTGCCAGCAGCCGAGACAGGGGGCTTGGAGAGCAGTACTTC | CASSRDRGLGEQYF
many | NA | TRBJ1-2 | TRBV7-9 | TGTGCCAGCAGCGGACAAGAAATTAACTATGGCTACACCTTC | CASSGQEINYGYTF
NA | TRBD1 | TRBJ2-1 | TRBV7-7 | TGTGCTAGCAGCTTAGCACAGGGGGCTAATGAGCAGTTCTTC | CASSLAQGANEQFF
few | NA | TRBJ2-5 | TRBV5-8 | TGTGCCAGCAGCTTGGGGACGGCAAAAGGAGAGACCCAGTACTTC | CASSLGTAKGETQYF
once | TRBD2 | TRBJ2-7 | TRBV7-9 | TGTGCCAGCAGCTCCCTAGCGGGGGGGAGCTCCTACGAGCAGTACTTC | CASSSLAGGSSYEQYF
NA | NA | TRBJ2-7 | TRBV2 | TGTGCCAGCAGTGCCTACGAGCAGTACTTC | CASSAYEQYF
NA | NA | TRBJ2-1 | TRBV7-8 | TGTGCCAGCAGCAGTATTAGAACGCCCTACAATGAGCAGTTCTTC | CASSSIRTPYNEQFF
few | NA | TRBJ1-2 | TRBV5-4 | TGTGCCAGCAGCCCCGGATGGGAAAATGGCTACACCTTC | CASSPGWENGYTF
NA | NA | TRBJ2-1 | TRBV12-3/TRBV12-4 | TGTGCCAGCAGTTCCTTAGACAGCGGTGACAATGAGCAGTTCTTC | CASSSLDSGDNEQFF
NA | NA | TRBJ2-3 | TRBV11-2 | TGTGCCAGCAGCTTAGCTTTCAAATTCACAGATACGCAGTATTTT | CASSLAFKFTDTQYF
NA | NA | TRBJ1-2 | TRBV20-1 | TGCAGTGCTCAGGCCCGGGATTTCGGCGTCTATGGCTACACCTTC | CSAQARDFGVYGYTF
many | NA | TRBJ1-5 | TRBV6-1 | TGTGCCAGCAGCCGGGGCTATAGCAATCAGCCCCAGCATTTT | CASSRGYSNQPQHF
NA | NA | TRBJ2-2 | TRBV12-3/TRBV12-4 | TGTGCCAGCAGCCGTTACAGGCTGTTTTTT | CASSRYRLFF